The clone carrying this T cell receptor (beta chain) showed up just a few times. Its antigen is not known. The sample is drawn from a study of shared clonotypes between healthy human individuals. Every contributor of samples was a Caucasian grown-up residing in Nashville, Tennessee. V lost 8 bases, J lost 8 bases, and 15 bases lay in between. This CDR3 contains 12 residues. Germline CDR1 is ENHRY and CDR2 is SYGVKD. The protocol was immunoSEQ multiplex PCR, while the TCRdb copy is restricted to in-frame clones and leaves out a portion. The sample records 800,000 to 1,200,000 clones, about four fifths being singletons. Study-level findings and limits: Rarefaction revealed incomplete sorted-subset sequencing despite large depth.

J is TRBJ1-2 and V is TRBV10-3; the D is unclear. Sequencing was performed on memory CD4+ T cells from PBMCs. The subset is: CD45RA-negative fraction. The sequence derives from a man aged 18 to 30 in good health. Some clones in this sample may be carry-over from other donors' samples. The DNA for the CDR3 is TGTGCCATCGGAGGGCGAACGGGAGGCTACACCTTC. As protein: CAIGGRTGGYTF.